These 9 T cell receptor beta chains came from one sample sequenced in a study of T cell responses to AZD1222 COVID-19 vaccine. Repertoires were generated with immunoSEQ multiplex PCR, while TCRdb's copy carries only in-frame clones and drops some. The table lists 95,000 to 150,000 clones, about 85% of them singletons. The sequences come from peripheral blood, collected 28 days after the second AZD1222 dose. The receptors were sampled from an adult who received the AZD1222 COVID-19 vaccine.

The chain recombines TRBV12-3 or TRBV12-4 with TRBJ2-1; 8 bases map to TRBD1. The CDR3 has 13 amino acids. V dropped 6 bases and J dropped 7; count of bases not matched to a gene: 5. The CDR3 DNA is TGTGCCAGCAGACCTTACAGGGGGAATGAGCAGTTCTTC. It encodes CASRPYRGNEQFF.

This clone occurred a few times. The rearrangement uses TRBV21-1 and TRBJ2-5; the listed D gene, TRBD2, was not tested against the DNA. TRBV21-1 is labeled a pseudogene. The CDR3 consists of 16 residues. This CDR3 is CASSNGSGESQETQYF. The DNA of the CDR3 is TGTGCCAGCAGCAACGGTAGCGGGGAATCCCAAGAGACCCAGTACTTC.

The J gene is TRBJ2-7, the V gene TRBV6-6, with 9 nucleotides matching TRBD1. The ends lost 2 bases at V and 7 bases at J; junction bases unmatched: 12. In germline, CDR1 is MNHNY, CDR2 SVGAGI (reference sequence). The CDR3 extends over 16 amino acids. This chain's CDR3 is CASSYASGTGQGEQYF. CDR3 bases: TGTGCCAGCAGTTACGCCTCCGGGACAGGGCAAGGGGAGCAGTACTTC.

The V gene is TRBV4-1, the J gene TRBJ1-1; 7 nucleotides align to TRBD1. J was trimmed by 1 base and V by 1 base; bases with no gene match: 6. Germline lookup yields CDR1 MGHRA and CDR2 YSYEKL. CDR3 size: 16 residues. The DNA of the CDR3 is TGCGCCAGCAGCCAAGTTCCAGGGGGGCCGAACACTGAAGCTTTCTTT. Translation: CASSQVPGGPNTEAFF.

This chain links TRBV7-9 with TRBJ1-5, with a possible D match to TRBD1 (5 bases). The germline V gene has CDR1 SEHNR and CDR2 FQNEAQ (reference sequence). The CDR3 sequence is 15 residues long. V was trimmed by 4 bases and J by 0 bases, leaving 10 bases between them. CDR3 bases: TGTGCCAGCAGCTCGGGACTGTATAGCAATCAGCCCCAGCATTTT. As protein: CASSSGLYSNQPQHF.

V and J are TRBV13 and TRBJ1-3, with D unclear. This CDR3 has 14 residues. Trimming cost V 4 bases and J 0 bases, with 7 bases left between them. Germline assignment: CDR1 PRHDT and CDR2 FYEKMQ (reference sequence). This CDR3 is CASSSPSSGNTIYF. The CDR3 region has the DNA TGTGCCAGCAGCTCGCCGTCCTCTGGAAACACCATATATTTT.

This clone was observed a few times. The chain uses TRBV6-2 or TRBV6-3 and TRBJ1-2; 7 bases are a match to TRBD1. The CDR3 sequence is 14 residues long. V lost 3 bases and J lost 8; bases outside the gene matches: 9. Germline values: CDR1 MNHEY, CDR2 SVGEGT. This chain's CDR3 is CASSYPTGRSGYTF. The CDR3 DNA reads TGTGCCAGCAGTTATCCGACAGGGAGGTCGGGCTACACCTTC.

V usage is TRBV30 and J usage is TRBJ1-4; unclear D gene. The CDR3 has 15 amino acids. Germline V lookup: CDR1 GTSNPN, CDR2 SVGIG (reference sequence). The V gene lost 3 bases and the J gene lost 5 bases, with 16 bases spanning the gap. CDR3 sequence: CAWRSVLRLNEKLFF. CDR3 DNA: TGTGCCTGGAGGTCTGTCCTTCGTCTAAATGAAAAACTGTTTTTT.

V is TRBV10-3 and J is TRBJ1-1; 11 bases map to TRBD1. V lost 7 bases and J lost 4; bases outside the gene matches: 5. The CDR3 is 14 residues long. CDR1 is ENHRY and CDR2 is SYGVKD in the germline V gene. The chain's CDR3 is CAITTGTGGTEAFF. Here the CDR3 DNA reads TGTGCCATCACCACAGGGACAGGGGGCACTGAAGCTTTCTTT.